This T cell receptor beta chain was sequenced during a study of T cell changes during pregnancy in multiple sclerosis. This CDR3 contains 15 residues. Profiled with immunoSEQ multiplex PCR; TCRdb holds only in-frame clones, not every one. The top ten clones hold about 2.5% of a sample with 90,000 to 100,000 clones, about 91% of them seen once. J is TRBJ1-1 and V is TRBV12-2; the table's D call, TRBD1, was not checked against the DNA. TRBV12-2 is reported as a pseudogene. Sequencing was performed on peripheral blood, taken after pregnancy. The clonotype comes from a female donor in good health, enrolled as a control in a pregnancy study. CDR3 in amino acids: CASRLALDRNTEAFF. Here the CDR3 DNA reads TGTGCAAGTCGCTTAGCCCTCGACAGAAACACTGAAGCTTTCTTT.